This section outlines one TCR beta chain sequence together with its context. Antigen specificity is unknown. The data belong to a study of beta chain features in type 1 diabetes. About the study: The study found patients and healthy donors alike in age, gender and cell yields.

The CDR3 has 13 amino acids. Germline lookup yields CDR1 GTSNPN and CDR2 SVGIG (reference sequence). The investigators reverse transcribed all of the isolated RNA, so they sequenced expressed TCRB transcripts. Here immunoSEQ multiplex PCR was the method, and the copy in TCRdb shows in-frame clones only, minus some. The data show just over 450,000 clones, over 25% seen once. Findings of the study overall: Among patients, naive, central memory and Treg TCRB repertoires appeared more similar than among healthy donors. VDJ junctions sequenced from type 1 diabetes patients showed fewer insertions and more deletions.

The sequence derives from a young man in good health. The chain carries TRBV30 and TRBJ2-5; 9 positions match TRBD2. The J call may be faulty, since TRBJ2-7 better matches the DNA end. The sequenced sample was naive CD4+ T cells from blood. This chain's CDR3 is CAWNLAGSGEQYF. Written as DNA, the CDR3 is TGTGCCTGGAACCTAGCGGGATCTGGCGAGCAGTACTTC.